The T cell receptor (beta chain) under discussion was sequenced for a study of HIV-infected patients and healthy controls. Germline-derived CDR1 and CDR2 are SEHNR and FQNEAQ (reference sequence). This CDR3 is built from 11 residues. V gave up 7 bases and J gave up 10 bases, with 8 bases separating them. General observations from the study: Eight alpha and eight beta V genes differed significantly in mean usage between HIV-infected patients and controls. Unequal distinct sequence numbers between patients and controls complicated comparisons.

Antiretroviral therapy had run roughly three months, about 14 weeks, before follow-up blood collection. All unsorted peripheral T cells were captured because whole blood was used without fractionation. About 500 ng RNA was reverse transcribed with alpha and beta constant-region primers. Separate chain-specific third strand synthesis with multiplexing indices produced the alpha and beta libraries. TCRdb redid the calling of the 5' RACE reads with MiXCR, one entry per CDR3 protein. The table has 5,500 to 7,500 distinct CDR3 sequences, roughly 10% seen once; the top ten hold under 20%. By frequency in the sample, this clonotype is medium-sized. Its antigen remains unknown.

The sample consisted of blood, taken during antiretroviral therapy. This receptor was obtained from an adult with HIV infection. V is TRBV7-9 and J is TRBJ1-6; D remains ambiguous. In nucleotides, the CDR3 is TGTGCCAGCACCCATTTATCACCCCTCCACTTT. Encoded protein: CASTHLSPLHF.